The entry below gives a single T cell receptor (beta chain) sequence along with its context. Which antigen it targets is not known. Base-call qualities are not available, and no considerably larger clone is one nucleotide away. This entry belongs to a study of blood T cell repertoires in COVID-19 (TCRdb year 2020). With respect to the entire study: Collaborator samples came from the United States, Italy and Spain and covered acute and convalescent phases of COVID-19. The prospective study material was composed of cDNA or gDNA derived from T cells, B-cell-depleted T cells, or PBMCs. The dataset comprised deeply sampled blood TCRbeta repertoires from subjects exposed to, actively infected with, or recovered from COVID-19. The repertoires were made available in a free public database intended to serve as a resource for research on the immune response to SARS-CoV-2. Samples came from the ongoing ImmuneRACE study (first 160 participants) plus 1,254 subjects from 6 global collaborators. Nearly every sample came with metadata listing a de-identified subject ID, COVID-19 status, age in years and sex. HLA class I and class II types, where available, came from metadata supplied by the sample provider rather than from assay-based typing.

TCRbeta CDR3 regions were amplified from genomic DNA by means of the immunoSEQ Assay, a bias-controlled multiplex PCR. Per the source publication's procedure: Within the assay, amplification of reference gene primers was used to estimate how many nucleated cells each sample contained. Sequence reads were collapsed and filtered to measure the absolute abundance of every unique TCRbeta CDR3 rearrangement. Productive Simpson clonality was computed per sample as the square root of Simpson's diversity index over productive rearrangements. Entries here come from immuneACCESS through TCRdb and include only in-frame sequences with V and J called. Some clones fail to appear in such tables; in the studies checked, an unresolved V gene covers under half of the shortfall, and the cause of the remainder is unknown. The V and J calls and clone size are taken from that table; D and trimming were inferred from the DNA. This sample gives some 180,000 clones in total; about 75% of them show up just once. The ten largest account for roughly 8.8% of the sample.

Whole blood was collected in K2EDTA tubes by collaborating institutions according to the institutions' own protocols. For TCRbeta analysis, collaborator samples were shipped as frozen whole blood, as isolated PBMCs, or as DNA extracted from either sample type. According to the germline V gene (reference sequence), CDR1 reads DFQATT and CDR2 reads SNEGSKA. The junction shows trimming of 3 bases on V and 5 bases on J, plus 17 bases between the germline ends. From the cysteine through the phenylalanine, the CDR3 covers 15 amino acids. Only the CDR3 DNA stays, 45 bases, in frame from base 1. What the study reported, not specific to this receptor: Clinical and demographic metadata were provided uncurated, with the amount varying by source and participant.

Specimen: peripheral blood. This clonotype originated in a woman in her 50s with active or convalescent COVID-19. The V and J segments used are TRBV20-1 and TRBJ1-5; a tentative D match to TRBD1 spans 6 bases. The CDR3 in this case is CSASNRVGTHQPQHF. The base sequence is TGCAGTGCTAGTAACAGGGTGGGAACCCATCAGCCCCAGCATTTT.